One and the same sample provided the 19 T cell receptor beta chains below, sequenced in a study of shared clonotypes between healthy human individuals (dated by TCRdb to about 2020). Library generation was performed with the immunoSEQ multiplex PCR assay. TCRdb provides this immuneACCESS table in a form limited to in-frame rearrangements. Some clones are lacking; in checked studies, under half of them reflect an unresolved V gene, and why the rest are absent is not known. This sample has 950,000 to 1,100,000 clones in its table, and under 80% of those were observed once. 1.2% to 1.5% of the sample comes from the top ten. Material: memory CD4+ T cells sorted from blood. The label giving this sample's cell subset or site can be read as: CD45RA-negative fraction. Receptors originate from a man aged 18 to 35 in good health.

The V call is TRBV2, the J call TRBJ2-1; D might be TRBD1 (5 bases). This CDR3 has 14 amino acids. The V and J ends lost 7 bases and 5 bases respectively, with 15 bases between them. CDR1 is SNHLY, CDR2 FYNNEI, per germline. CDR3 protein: CASIRAGPNNEQFF. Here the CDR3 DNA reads TGTGCCAGCATTCGGGCAGGGCCTAACAATGAGCAGTTCTTC. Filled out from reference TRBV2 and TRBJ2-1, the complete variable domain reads EPEVTQTPSHQVTQMGQEVILRCVPISNHLYFYWYRQILGQKVEFLVSFYNNEISEKSEIFDDQFSVERPDGSNFTLKIRSTKLEDSAMYFCASIRAGPNNEQFFGPGTRLTVL.

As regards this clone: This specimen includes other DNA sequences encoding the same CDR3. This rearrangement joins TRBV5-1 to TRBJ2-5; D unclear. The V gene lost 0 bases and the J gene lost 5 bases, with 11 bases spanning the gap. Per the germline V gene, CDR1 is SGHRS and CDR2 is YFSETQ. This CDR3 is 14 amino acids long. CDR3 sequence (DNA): TGCGCCAGCAGCTTGGATAGCAGAGGCGAGACCCAGTACTTC. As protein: CASSLDSRGETQYF.

In nucleotides, the CDR3 is TGTGCCAGCACCGGGACAGGGAATTCACCCCTCCACTTT. As protein: CASTGTGNSPLHF. The chain employs TRBV27 and TRBJ1-6; 9 bases agree with TRBD1. CDR3 length: 13 residues. J lost 7 bases, V lost 7 bases, and 2 bases had no gene match. Germline values: CDR1 MNHEY, CDR2 SMNVEV (reference sequence).

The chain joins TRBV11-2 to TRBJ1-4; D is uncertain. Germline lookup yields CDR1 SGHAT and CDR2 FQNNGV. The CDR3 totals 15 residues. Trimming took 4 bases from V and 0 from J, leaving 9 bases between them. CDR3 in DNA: TGTGCCAGCAGCTCTAGACTCTCAACTAATGAAAAACTGTTTTTT. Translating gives CASSSRLSTNEKLFF.

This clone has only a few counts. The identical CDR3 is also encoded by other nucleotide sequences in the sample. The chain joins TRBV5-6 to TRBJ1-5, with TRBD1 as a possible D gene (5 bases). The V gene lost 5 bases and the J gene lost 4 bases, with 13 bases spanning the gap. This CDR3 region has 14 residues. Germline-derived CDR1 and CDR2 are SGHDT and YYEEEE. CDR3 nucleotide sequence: TGTGCCAGCAGTCCAGGGCTCGGTAATCAGCCCCAGCATTTT. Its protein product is CASSPGLGNQPQHF.

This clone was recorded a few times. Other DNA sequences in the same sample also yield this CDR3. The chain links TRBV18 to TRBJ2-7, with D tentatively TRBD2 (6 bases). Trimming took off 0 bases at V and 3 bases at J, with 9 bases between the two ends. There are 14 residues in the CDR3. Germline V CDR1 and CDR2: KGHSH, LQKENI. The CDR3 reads CASSPPAGGYEQYF. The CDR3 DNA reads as TGTGCCAGCTCACCACCAGCCGGGGGCTACGAGCAGTACTTC.

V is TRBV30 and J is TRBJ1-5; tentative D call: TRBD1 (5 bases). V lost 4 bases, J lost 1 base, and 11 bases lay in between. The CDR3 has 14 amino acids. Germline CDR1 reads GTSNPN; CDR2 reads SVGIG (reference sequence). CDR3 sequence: CAWKDGGSNQPQHF. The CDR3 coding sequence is TGTGCCTGGAAAGACGGGGGGAGCAATCAGCCCCAGCATTTT.

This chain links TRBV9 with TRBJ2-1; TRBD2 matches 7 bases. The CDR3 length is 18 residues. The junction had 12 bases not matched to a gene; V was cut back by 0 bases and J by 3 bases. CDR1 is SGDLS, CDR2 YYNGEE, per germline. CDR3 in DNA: TGTGCCAGCAGCGTAGCTACGGCCGTGAGGGACTACTACAATGAGCAGTTCTTC. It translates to CASSVATAVRDYYNEQFF. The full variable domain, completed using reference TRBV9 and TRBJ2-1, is DSGVTQTPKHLITATGQRVTLRCSPRSGDLSVYWYQQSLDQGLQFLIQYYNGEERAKGNILERFSAQQFPDLHSELNLSSLELGDSALYFCASSVATAVRDYYNEQFFGPGTRLTVL.

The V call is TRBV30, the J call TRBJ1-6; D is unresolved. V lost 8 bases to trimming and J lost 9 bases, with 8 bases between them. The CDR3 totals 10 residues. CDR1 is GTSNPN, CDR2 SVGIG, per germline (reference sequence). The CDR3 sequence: CAMDGSPLHF. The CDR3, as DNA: TGTGCCATGGATGGTTCACCCCTCCACTTT.

CDR3 DNA sequence: TGCGCCAGCAGCTTGGGCAGGGATAACTATGGCTACACCTTC. This encodes CASSLGRDNYGYTF. This chain connects TRBV5-1 to TRBJ1-2, with D perhaps TRBD1 (5 bases). The germline CDR1 and CDR2 sequences are SGHRS and YFSETQ. This CDR3 contains 14 residues. Trimming removed 0 bases at V and 1 base at J, with 7 bases between.

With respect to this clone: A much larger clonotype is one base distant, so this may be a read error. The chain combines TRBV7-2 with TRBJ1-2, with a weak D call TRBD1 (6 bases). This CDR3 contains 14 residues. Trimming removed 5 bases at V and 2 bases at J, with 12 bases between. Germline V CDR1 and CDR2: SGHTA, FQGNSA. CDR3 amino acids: CASSPNTGNYGYTF. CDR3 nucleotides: TGTGCCAGCAGCCCCAACACAGGGAACTATGGCTACACCTTC.

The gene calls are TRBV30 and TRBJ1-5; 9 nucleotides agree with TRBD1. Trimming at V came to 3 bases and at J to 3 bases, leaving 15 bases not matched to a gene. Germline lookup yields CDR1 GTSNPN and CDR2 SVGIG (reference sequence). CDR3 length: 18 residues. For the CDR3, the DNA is TGTGCCTGGAGCCTACCCTCCGGGACAGGGCTCCACAATCAGCCCCAGCATTTT. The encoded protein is CAWSLPSGTGLHNQPQHF.

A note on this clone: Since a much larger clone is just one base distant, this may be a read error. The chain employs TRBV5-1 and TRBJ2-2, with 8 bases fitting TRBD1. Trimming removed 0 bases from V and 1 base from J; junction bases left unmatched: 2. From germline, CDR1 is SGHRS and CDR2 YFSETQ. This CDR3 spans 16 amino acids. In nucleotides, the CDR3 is TGCGCCAGCAGCTTGGCCGGGACAGGGAACACCGGGGAGCTGTTTTTT. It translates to CASSLAGTGNTGELFF.

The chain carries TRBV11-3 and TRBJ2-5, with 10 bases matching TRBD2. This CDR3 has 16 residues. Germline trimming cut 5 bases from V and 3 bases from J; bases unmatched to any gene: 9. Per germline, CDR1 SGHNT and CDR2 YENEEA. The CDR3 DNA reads TGTGCCAGCAGCCCCGGTTTAGCGGGGGGAAAAGAGACCCAGTACTTC. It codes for CASSPGLAGGKETQYF.

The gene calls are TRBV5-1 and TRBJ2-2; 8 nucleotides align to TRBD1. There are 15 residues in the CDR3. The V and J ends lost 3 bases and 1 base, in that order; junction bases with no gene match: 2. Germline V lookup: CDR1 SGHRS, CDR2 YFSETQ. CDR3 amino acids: CASSSGGGNTGELFF. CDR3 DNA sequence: TGCGCCAGCAGCTCAGGGGGCGGGAACACCGGGGAGCTGTTTTTT. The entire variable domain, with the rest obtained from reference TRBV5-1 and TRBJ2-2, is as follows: KAGVTQTPRYLIKTRGQQVTLSCSPISGHRSVSWYQQTPGQGLQFLFEYFSETQRNKGNFPGRFSGRQFSNSRSEMNVSTLELGDSALYLCASSSGGGNTGELFFGEGSRLTVL.

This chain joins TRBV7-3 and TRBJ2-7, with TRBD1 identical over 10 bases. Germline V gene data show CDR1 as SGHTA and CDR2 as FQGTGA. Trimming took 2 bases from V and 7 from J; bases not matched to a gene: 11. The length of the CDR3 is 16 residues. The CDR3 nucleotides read TGTGCCAGCAGCTTAGGCACCGGGACAGGGGCAGGGGAGCAGTACTTC. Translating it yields CASSLGTGTGAGEQYF.

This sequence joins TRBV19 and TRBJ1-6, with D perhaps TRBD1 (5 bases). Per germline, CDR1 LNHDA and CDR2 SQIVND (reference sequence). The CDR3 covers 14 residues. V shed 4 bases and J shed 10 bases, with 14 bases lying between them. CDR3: CASSTDSRFSPLHF. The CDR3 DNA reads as TGTGCCAGTAGTACAGACAGTCGTTTCTCACCCCTCCACTTT.

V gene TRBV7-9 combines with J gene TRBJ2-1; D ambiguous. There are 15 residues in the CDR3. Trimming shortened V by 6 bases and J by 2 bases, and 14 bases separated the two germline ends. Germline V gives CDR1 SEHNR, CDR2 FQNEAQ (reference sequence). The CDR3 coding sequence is TGTGCCAGCAGTTCAATTAATCTTCCCTACAATGAGCAGTTCTTC. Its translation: CASSSINLPYNEQFF.

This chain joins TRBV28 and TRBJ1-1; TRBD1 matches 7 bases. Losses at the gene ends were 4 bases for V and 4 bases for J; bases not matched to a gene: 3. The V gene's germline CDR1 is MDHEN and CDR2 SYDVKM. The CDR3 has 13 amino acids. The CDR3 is CASSWDRRTEAFF. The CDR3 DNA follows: TGTGCCAGCAGTTGGGACAGACGCACTGAAGCTTTCTTT.